This entry describes one T cell receptor (beta chain). This sample is part of a study of control samples from healthy donors and cancer patients. The assay was immunoSEQ multiplex PCR, and TCRdb's table has in-frame clones only and misses some. The sample contains 160,000 or so clones, about 94% of which appear only once. There are 17 residues in the CDR3. The germline V and J ends were trimmed by 4 bases and 1 base, with 17 bases remaining between them. In germline, CDR1 is MGHDK, CDR2 SYGVNS. This receptor was obtained from a woman in her thirties or forties in good health. The material sequenced was blood. The V call is TRBV25-1, the J call TRBJ1-3; possible D gene TRBD1, 6 bases. The CDR3 region is CASSGGAGLLSGNTIYF. The CDR3 coding sequence is TGTGCCAGCAGTGGGGGGGCAGGATTGTTATCTGGAAACACCATATATTTT.